Listed here are 3 T cell receptor beta chains from one sample, sequenced in a study of T cells in Graves' hyperthyroidism and ophthalmopathy. RNA transcripts served as the template for amplifying TCR beta CDR3 regions. HTBI primers were the set used in a first-round RT-PCR of the TCR CDR3. TCRdb used MiXCR to reprocess the multiplex PCR reads, holding one entry per CDR3 protein. This table has roughly 500,000 distinct CDR3 sequences, about 43% appearing once. The material sequenced was peripheral blood or thyroid tissue (not recorded which). These receptors originate from an adult woman with Graves' disease, either hyperthyroidism or ophthalmopathy (not recorded which).

Remarks on this clonotype: The CDR3 does not end in the conserved phenylalanine or tryptophan, so this is likely a read error. For the CDR3, the DNA is TGTGCCAGCTCCCCACGGACAGATCCCTACGAGCAGTACCTC. This encodes CASSPRTDPYEQYL. V gene TRBV7-2 combines with J gene TRBJ2-7; maybe TRBD1 (6 bases). Per germline, CDR1 SGHTA and CDR2 FQGNSA. Between the trimmed V and J ends, which lost 8 bases and 2 bases, there was a span of 16 bases. This CDR3 has 14 residues.

This clonotype was counted at least ten times. The chain has TRBV6-1 and TRBJ2-6, with D unresolved. This CDR3 has 14 residues. Germline CDR1 MNHNS, CDR2 SASEGT. The V gene lost 3 bases and the J gene lost 0 bases, with 3 bases spanning the gap. The CDR3 coding sequence is TGTGCCAGCAGTGAGCACTCTGGGGCCAACGTCCTGACTTTC. It specifies CASSEHSGANVLTF.

The gene calls are TRBV9 and TRBJ1-2; 10 bases agree with TRBD1. CDR3 length equals 15 residues. The germline V gene encodes CDR1 SGDLS and CDR2 YYNGEE. The V segment lost 5 bases and the J segment 8 bases; nucleotides outside the gene matches: 12. This CDR3 is CASSLERQGAGGYTF. CDR3 DNA: TGTGCCAGCAGTTTAGAGAGACAGGGGGCGGGCGGCTACACCTTC.